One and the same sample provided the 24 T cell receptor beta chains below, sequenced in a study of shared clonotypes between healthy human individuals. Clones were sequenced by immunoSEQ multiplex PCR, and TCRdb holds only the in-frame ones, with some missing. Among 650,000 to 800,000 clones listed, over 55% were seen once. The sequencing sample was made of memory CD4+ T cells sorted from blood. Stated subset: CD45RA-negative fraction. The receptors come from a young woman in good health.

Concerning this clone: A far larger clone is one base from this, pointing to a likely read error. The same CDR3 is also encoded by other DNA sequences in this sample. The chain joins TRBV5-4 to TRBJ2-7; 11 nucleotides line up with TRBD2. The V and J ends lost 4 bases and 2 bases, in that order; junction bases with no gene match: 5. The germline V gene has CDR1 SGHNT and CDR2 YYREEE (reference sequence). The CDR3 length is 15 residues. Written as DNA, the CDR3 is TGTGCCAGCAGCCCCGGGACTAGCGGAACCTACGAGCAGTACTTC. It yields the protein CASSPGTSGTYEQYF. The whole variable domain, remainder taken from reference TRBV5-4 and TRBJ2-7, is ETGVTQSPTHLIKTRGQQVTLRCSSQSGHNTVSWYQQALGQGPQFIFQYYREEENGRGNFPPRFSGLQFPNYSSELNVNALELDDSALYLCASSPGTSGTYEQYFGPGTRLTVT.

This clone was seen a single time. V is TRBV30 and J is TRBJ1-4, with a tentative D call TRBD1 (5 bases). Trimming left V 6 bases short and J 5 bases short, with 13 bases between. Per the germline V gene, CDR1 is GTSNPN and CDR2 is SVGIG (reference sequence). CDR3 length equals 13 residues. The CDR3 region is CACIQEINEKLFF. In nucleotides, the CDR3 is TGTGCCTGCATACAGGAGATCAATGAAAAACTGTTTTTT. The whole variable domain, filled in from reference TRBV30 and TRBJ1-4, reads SQTIHQWPATLVQPVGSPLSLECTVEGTSNPNLYWYRQAAGRGLQLLFYSVGIGQISSEVPQNLSASRPQDRQFILSSKKLLLSDSGFYLCACIQEINEKLFFGSGTQLSVL.

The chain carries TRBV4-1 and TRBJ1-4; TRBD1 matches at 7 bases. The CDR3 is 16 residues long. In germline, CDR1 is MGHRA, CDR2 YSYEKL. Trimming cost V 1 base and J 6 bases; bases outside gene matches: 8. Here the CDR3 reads CASSQGRTGGDEKLFF. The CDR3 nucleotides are TGCGCCAGCAGCCAAGGGAGGACAGGAGGGGATGAAAAACTGTTTTTT.

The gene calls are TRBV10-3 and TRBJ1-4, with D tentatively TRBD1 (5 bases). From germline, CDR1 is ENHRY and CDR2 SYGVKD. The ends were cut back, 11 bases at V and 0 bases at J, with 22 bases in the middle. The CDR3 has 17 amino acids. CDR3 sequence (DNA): TGTGCCTCAAGATCGGGGGTGGTCGTTGCAACTAATGAAAAACTGTTTTTT. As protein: CASRSGVVVATNEKLFF.

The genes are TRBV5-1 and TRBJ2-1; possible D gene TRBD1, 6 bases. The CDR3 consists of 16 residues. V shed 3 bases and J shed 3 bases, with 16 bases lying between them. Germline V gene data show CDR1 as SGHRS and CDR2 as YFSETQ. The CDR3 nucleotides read TGCGCCAGCAGCTCCGCTCCACAGGGTTTCTACAATGAGCAGTTCTTC. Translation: CASSSAPQGFYNEQFF.

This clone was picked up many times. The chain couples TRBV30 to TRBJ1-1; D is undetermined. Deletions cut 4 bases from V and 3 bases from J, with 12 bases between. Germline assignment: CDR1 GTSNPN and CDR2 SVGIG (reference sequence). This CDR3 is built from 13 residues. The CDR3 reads CAWTPQPHTEAFF. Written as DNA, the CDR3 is TGTGCCTGGACTCCCCAACCCCACACTGAAGCTTTCTTT.

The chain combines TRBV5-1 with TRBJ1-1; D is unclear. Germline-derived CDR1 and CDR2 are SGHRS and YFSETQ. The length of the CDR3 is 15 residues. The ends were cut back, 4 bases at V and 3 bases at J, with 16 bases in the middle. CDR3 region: CASSPNRPRDTEAFF. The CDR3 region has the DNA TGCGCCAGCAGCCCTAACCGCCCAAGGGACACTGAAGCTTTCTTT.

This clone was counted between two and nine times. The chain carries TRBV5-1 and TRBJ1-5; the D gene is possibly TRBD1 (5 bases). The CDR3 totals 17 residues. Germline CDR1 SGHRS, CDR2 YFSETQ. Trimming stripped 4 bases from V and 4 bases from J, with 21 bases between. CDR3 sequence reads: CASSPGSIRDGNQPQHF. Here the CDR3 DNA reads TGCGCCAGCAGCCCGGGCTCGATCCGGGACGGTAATCAGCCCCAGCATTTT.

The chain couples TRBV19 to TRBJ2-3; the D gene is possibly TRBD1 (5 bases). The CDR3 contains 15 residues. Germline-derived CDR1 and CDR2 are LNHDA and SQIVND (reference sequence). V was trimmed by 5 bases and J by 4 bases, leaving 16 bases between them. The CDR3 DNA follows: TGTGCCAGTAGTCAAGACAGAATACCAGCAGATACGCAGTATTTT. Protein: CASSQDRIPADTQYF.

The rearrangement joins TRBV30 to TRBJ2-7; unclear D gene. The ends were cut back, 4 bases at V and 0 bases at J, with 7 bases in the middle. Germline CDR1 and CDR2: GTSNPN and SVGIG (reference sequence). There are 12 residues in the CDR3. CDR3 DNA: TGTGCCTGGATGAGGTACTCCTACGAGCAGTACTTC. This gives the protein CAWMRYSYEQYF.

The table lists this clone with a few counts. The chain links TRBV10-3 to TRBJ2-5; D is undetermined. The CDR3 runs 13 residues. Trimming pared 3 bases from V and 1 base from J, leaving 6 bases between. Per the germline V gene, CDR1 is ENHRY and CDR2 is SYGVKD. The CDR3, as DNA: TGTGCCATCAGTGATGGGGTCCAAGAGACCCAGTACTTC. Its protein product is CAISDGVQETQYF.

The CDR3, as DNA: TGTGCCAGCAGCTCGCGGGGCCCCTACGAGCAGTACTTC. It specifies CASSSRGPYEQYF. The chain carries TRBV11-2 and TRBJ2-7, with D perhaps TRBD2 (6 bases). CDR1 and CDR2 from the germline V gene are SGHAT and FQNNGV. The V gene lost 4 bases and the J gene lost 2 bases, with 9 bases spanning the gap. The CDR3 covers 13 residues. The complete variable domain, with remaining parts taken from reference TRBV11-2 and TRBJ2-7, reads EAGVAQSPRYKIIEKRQSVAFWCNPISGHATLYWYQQILGQGPKLLIQFQNNGVVDDSQLPKDRFSAERLKGVDSTLKIQPAKLEDSAVYLCASSSRGPYEQYFGPGTRLTVT.

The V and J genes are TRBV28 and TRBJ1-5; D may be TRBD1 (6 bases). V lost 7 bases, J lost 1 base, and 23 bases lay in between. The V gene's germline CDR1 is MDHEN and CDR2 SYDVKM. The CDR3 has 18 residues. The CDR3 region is CASTHKKSGHPSNQPQHF. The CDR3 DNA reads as TGTGCCAGCACCCACAAGAAGTCGGGACATCCAAGCAATCAGCCCCAGCATTTT.

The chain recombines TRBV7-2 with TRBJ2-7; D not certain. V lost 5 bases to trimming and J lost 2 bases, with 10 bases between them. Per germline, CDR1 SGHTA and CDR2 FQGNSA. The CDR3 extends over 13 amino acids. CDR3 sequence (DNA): TGTGCCAGCAGCAGGACCCGAACCTACGAGCAGTACTTC. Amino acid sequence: CASSRTRTYEQYF.

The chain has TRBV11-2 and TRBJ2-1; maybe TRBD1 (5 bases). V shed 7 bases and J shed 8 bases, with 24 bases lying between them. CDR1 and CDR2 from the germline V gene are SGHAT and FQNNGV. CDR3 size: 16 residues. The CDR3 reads CASKLTVGAYEDEQFF. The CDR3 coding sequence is TGTGCCAGCAAACTAACGGTAGGGGCTTACGAGGATGAGCAGTTCTTC.

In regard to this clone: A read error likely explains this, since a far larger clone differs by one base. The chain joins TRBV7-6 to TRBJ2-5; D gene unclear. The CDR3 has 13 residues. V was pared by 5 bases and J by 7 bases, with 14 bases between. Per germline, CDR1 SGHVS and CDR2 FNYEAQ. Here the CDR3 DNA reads TGTGCCAGCAGCCTAGAACCCGTCGGGACCCAGTACTTC. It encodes CASSLEPVGTQYF.

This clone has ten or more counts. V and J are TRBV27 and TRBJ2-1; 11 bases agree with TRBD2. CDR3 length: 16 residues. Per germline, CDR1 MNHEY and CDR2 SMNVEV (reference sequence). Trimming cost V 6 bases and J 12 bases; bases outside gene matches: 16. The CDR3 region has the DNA TGTGCCAGCAGATGGGACAGTGGGGCTAGCGGGGGGTCGCAGTTCTTC. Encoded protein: CASRWDSGASGGSQFF.

The DNA of the CDR3 is TGTGCCAGCAGCTTGGTCCACACACCAAAACTGTTTTTT. Translation: CASSLVHTPKLFF. This chain joins TRBV7-2 and TRBJ1-4; D not resolved. Trimming stripped 3 bases from V and 10 bases from J, with 12 bases between. The CDR3 runs 13 residues. Germline CDR1 SGHTA, CDR2 FQGNSA.

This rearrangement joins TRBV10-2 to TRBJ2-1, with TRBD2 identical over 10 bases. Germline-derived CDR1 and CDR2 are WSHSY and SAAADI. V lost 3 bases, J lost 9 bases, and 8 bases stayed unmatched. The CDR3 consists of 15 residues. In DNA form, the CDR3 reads TGCGCCAGCAGTGACAGCGGGAGGGCCCGGGTTGAGCAGTTCTTC. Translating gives CASSDSGRARVEQFF.

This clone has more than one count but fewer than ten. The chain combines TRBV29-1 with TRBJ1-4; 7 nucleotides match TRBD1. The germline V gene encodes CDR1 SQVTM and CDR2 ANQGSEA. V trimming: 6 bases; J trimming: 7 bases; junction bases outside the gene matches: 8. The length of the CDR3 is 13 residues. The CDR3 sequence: CSVSDRWGEKLFF. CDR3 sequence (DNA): TGCAGCGTATCGGACAGGTGGGGTGAAAAACTGTTTTTT.

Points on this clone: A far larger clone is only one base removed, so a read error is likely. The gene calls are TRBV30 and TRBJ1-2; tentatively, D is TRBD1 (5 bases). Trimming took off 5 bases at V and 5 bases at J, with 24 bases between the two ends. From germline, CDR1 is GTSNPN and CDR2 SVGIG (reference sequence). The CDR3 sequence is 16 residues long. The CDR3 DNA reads TGTGCCTGGGGCGACCGGGACTTTAGGGTCGAGTATGGCTACACCTTC. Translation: CAWGDRDFRVEYGYTF. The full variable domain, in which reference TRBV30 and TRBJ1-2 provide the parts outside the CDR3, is SQTIHQWPATLVQPVGSPLSLECTVEGTSNPNLYWYRQAAGRGLQLLFYSVGIGQISSEVPQNLSASRPQDRQFILSSKKLLLSDSGFYLCAWGDRDFRVEYGYTFGSGTRLTVV.

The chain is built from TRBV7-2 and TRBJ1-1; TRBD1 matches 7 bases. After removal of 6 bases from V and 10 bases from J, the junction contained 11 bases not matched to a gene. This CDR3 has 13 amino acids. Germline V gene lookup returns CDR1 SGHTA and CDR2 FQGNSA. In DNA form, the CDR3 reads TGTGCCAGCAGTGTGAGGCGAGGGGGCCCAGCTTTCTTT. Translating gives CASSVRRGGPAFF.

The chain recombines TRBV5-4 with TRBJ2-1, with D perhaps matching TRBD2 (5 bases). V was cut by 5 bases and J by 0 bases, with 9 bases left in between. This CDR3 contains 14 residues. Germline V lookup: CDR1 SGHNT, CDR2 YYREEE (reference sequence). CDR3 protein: CASSPAGSYNEQFF. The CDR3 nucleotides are TGTGCCAGCAGTCCGGCGGGCTCCTACAATGAGCAGTTCTTC.

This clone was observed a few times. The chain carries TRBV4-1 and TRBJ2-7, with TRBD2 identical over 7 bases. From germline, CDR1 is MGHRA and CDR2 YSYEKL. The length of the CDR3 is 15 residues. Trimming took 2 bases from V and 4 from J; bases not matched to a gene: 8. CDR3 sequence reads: CASSQLPGGRYEQYF. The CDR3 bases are TGCGCCAGCAGCCAACTACCGGGAGGACGATACGAGCAGTACTTC.